This TCR beta chain was captured by sequencing in a study of T cell repertoires in cytomegalovirus infection. Deletions cut 0 bases from V and 5 bases from J, with 10 bases between. Germline CDR1 reads SGHTA; CDR2 reads FQGNSA. There are 15 residues in the CDR3. This clonotype was counted many times. In TCRdb, the reads were re-called with MiXCR into one record per CDR3 protein. The sample shows approximately 320,000 distinct CDR3 sequences, over 7.5% of them seen only once. The TCR comes from a human donor in good health (CMV status not recorded). Some clones in this sample may be carry-over from other donors' samples. Material: PBMCs. The V call is TRBV7-2, the J call TRBJ1-4, with a tentative D call TRBD1 (5 bases). The CDR3 region is CASSLATQGNEKLFF. The CDR3 DNA reads TGTGCCAGCAGCTTAGCAACCCAGGGCAATGAAAAACTGTTTTTT. Drawing the rest from reference TRBV7-2 and TRBJ1-4, the complete variable domain is GAGVSQSPSNKVTEKGKDVELRCDPISGHTALYWYRQSLGQGLEFLIYFQGNSAPDKSGLPSDRFSAERTGGSVSTLTIQRTQQEDSAVYLCASSLATQGNEKLFFGSGTQLSVL.